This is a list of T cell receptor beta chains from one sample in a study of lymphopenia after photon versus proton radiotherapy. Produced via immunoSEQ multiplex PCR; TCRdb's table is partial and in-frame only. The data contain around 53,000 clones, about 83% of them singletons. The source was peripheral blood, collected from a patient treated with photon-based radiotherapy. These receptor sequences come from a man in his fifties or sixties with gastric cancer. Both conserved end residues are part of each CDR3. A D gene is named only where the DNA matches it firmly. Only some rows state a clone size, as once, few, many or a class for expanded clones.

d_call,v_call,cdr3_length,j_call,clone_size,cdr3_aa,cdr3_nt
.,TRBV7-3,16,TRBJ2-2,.,CASSFTGTANTGELFF,TGTGCCAGCAGCTTCACCGGGACTGCGAACACCGGGGAGCTGTTTTTT
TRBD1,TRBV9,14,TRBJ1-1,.,CASRRAEGGVEAFF,TGTGCCAGCAGGCGGGCCGAAGGGGGCGTTGAAGCTTTCTTT
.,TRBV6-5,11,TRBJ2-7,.,CASSLRLEQYF,TGTGCCAGCAGTCTCCGTCTCGAGCAGTACTTC
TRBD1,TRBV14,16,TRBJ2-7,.,CASSPRTGRVGNEQYF,TGTGCCAGCAGCCCACGGACAGGGCGAGTCGGGAACGAGCAGTACTTC
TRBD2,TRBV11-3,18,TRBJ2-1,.,CASSLGLPGVAGVPEQFF,TGTGCCAGCAGCTTAGGGCTTCCGGGGGTAGCGGGAGTTCCTGAGCAGTTCTTC
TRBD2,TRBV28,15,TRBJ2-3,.,CASSLSGSPPDTQYF,TGTGCCAGCAGTTTGAGCGGGAGCCCCCCAGATACGCAGTATTTT
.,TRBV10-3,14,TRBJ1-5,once,CATSDRDSYQPQHF,TGTGCCACCTCGGACCGGGACTCTTATCAGCCCCAGCATTTT
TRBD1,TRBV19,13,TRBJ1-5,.,CASSGRGHQPQHF,TGTGCCAGTAGTGGTAGGGGGCATCAGCCCCAGCATTTT
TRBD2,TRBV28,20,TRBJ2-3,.,CASSFPFVLAGVGGTDTQYF,TGTGCCAGCAGTTTCCCCTTTGTACTAGCGGGAGTTGGAGGCACAGATACGCAGTATTTT
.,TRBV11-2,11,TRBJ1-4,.,CASSLDSKLFF,TGTGCCAGCAGCTTAGACAGTAAACTGTTTTTT
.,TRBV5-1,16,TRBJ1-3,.,CASSLGGSSSGNTIYF,TGCGCCAGCAGCTTGGGGGGCAGCAGCTCTGGAAACACCATATATTTT
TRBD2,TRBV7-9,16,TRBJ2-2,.,CASSFRGGIDTGELFF,TGTGCCAGCAGCTTCCGGGGAGGGATTGACACCGGGGAGCTGTTTTTT
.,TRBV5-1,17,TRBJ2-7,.,CASWPGALLGDSYEQYF,TGCGCCAGCTGGCCAGGGGCCCTACTAGGGGACTCCTACGAGCAGTACTTC
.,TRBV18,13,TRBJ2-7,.,CASSLSSSYEQYF,TGTGCCAGCTCACTCAGTAGCTCCTACGAGCAGTACTTC
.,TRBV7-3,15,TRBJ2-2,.,CASSPQGGRTGELFF,TGTGCCAGCAGCCCACAGGGTGGGCGCACCGGGGAGCTGTTTTTT
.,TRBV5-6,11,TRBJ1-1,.,CASSLQAEAFF,TGTGCCAGCAGCCTCCAGGCCGAAGCTTTCTTT
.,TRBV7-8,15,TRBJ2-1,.,CASSLAGTPYNEQFF,TGTGCCAGCAGCTTAGCTGGGACACCCTACAATGAGCAGTTCTTC
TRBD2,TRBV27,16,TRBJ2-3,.,CASSLGSGSRTDTQYF,TGTGCCAGCAGTTTAGGAAGCGGGAGTCGTACAGATACGCAGTATTTT
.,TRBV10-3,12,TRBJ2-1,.,CAISESYNEQFF,TGTGCCATCAGTGAGTCATACAATGAGCAGTTCTTC
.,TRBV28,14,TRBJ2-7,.,CASAGASLSYEQYF,TGTGCCAGTGCTGGGGCATCTCTCTCCTACGAGCAGTACTTC
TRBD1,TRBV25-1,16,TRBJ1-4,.,CASSENLGAGGEKLFF,TGTGCCAGCAGTGAAAACTTAGGGGCAGGGGGTGAAAAACTGTTTTTT
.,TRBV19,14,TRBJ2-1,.,CASTPTRTYNEQFF,TGTGCCAGTACCCCTACCCGCACCTACAATGAGCAGTTCTTC
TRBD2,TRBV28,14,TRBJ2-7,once,CALRAGGPPYEQYF,TGTGCCCTTCGTGCGGGAGGGCCCCCCTACGAGCAGTACTTC
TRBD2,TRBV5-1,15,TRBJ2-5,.,CASSNSGRGGETQYF,TGCGCCAGCAGCAATAGCGGGAGAGGCGGTGAGACCCAGTACTTC
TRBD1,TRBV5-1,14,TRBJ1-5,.,CASSLGTGGEPQHF,TGCGCCAGCAGCTTGGGGACAGGGGGCGAGCCCCAGCATTTT
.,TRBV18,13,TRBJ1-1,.,CASSKDVNTEAFF,TGTGCCAGCTCCAAAGACGTGAACACTGAAGCTTTCTTT
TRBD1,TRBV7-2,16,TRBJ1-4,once,CASSPNGVRGNEKLFF,TGTGCCAGCAGCCCGAACGGAGTCAGGGGGAATGAAAAACTGTTTTTT
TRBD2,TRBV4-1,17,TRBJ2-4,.,CASSQGGTSGGRDIQYF,TGCGCCAGCAGCCAAGGGGGGACTAGCGGAGGCAGAGACATTCAGTACTTC
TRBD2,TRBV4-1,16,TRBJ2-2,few,CASSQGTSWGGGELFF,TGCGCCAGCAGCCAGGGGACTAGCTGGGGAGGCGGGGAGCTGTTTTTT
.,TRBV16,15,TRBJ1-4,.,CASSTNRGPREKLFF,TGTGCCAGCAGCACCAACCGTGGCCCCCGCGAAAAACTGTTTTTT
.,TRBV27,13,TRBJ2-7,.,CASSYALSYEQYF,TGTGCCAGCAGTTACGCGCTCTCCTACGAGCAGTACTTC
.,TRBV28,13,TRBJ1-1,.,CASSSGTPLGAFF,TGTGCCAGCAGTTCCGGGACACCCCTGGGGGCTTTCTTT
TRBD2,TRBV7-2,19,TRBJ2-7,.,CASSLYGGLAGGSSYEQYF,TGTGCCAGCAGCTTATACGGCGGACTAGCGGGAGGAAGCTCCTACGAGCAGTACTTC
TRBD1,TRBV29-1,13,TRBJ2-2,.,CSGGQGITGELFF,TGCAGCGGCGGACAGGGGATCACCGGGGAGCTGTTTTTT
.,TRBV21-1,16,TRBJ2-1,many,CASSQPQAGGKDEQFF,TGTGCCAGCAGCCAACCCCAAGCGGGAGGTAAGGATGAGCAGTTCTTC
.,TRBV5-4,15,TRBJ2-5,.,CASSGGTGSQETQYF,TGTGCCAGCAGCGGGGGGACGGGAAGCCAAGAGACCCAGTACTTC
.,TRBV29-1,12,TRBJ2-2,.,CSVLRVAGELFF,TGCAGCGTTCTCAGGGTGGCCGGGGAGCTGTTTTTT
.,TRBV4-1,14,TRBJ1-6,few,CASSQDGGNSPLHF,TGCGCCAGCAGCCAAGATGGGGGTAATTCACCCCTCCACTTT
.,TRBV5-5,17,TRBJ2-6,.,CASSPGRKSSGANVLTF,TGTGCCAGCAGCCCCGGACGGAAAAGCTCTGGGGCCAACGTCCTGACTTTC
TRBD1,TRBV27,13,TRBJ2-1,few,CASAGQESNEQFF,TGTGCCAGCGCAGGACAGGAGAGCAATGAGCAGTTCTTC
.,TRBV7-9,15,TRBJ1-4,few,CASSLFRQGNEKLFF,TGTGCCAGCAGCTTATTCCGGCAGGGCAATGAAAAACTGTTTTTT
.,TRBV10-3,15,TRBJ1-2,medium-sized,CAISESKGSGYGYTF,TGTGCCATCAGTGAGTCCAAGGGGTCGGGGTATGGCTACACCTTC
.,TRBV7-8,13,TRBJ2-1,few,CASSLLEFNEQFF,TGTGCCAGCAGCTTACTGGAGTTCAATGAGCAGTTCTTC
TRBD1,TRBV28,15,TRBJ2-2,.,CASLRDRGSPGELFF,TGTGCCTCCCTTCGGGACAGGGGATCACCCGGGGAGCTGTTTTTT
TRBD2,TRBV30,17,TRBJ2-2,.,CAWTELAAQTNTGELFF,TGTGCCTGGACGGAACTAGCGGCCCAGACGAACACCGGGGAGCTGTTTTTT
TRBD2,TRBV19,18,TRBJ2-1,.,CASSIRLAGGPSYNEQFF,TGTGCCAGTAGTATTAGGCTAGCGGGAGGGCCCTCCTACAATGAGCAGTTCTTC
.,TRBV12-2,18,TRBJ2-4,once,CASRLDPRRGAAKNIQYF,TGTGCAAGTCGCTTAGACCCGCGGAGGGGGGCTGCCAAAAACATTCAGTACTTC
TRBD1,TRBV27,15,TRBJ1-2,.,CASSGYGQGNDGYTF,TGTGCCAGCAGTGGGTACGGACAGGGAAATGATGGCTACACCTTC
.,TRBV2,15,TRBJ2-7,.,CASSELAVGVGEQYF,TGTGCCAGCAGTGAGCTCGCCGTTGGGGTGGGCGAGCAGTACTTC
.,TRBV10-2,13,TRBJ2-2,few,CASSFSNTGELFF,TGCGCCAGCAGTTTCTCTAACACCGGGGAGCTGTTTTTT
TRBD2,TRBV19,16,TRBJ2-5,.,CASNPGASGRSETQYF,TGTGCCAGTAACCCTGGGGCTAGCGGGAGGTCGGAGACCCAGTACTTC
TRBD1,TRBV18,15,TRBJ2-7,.,CASSNTGTGGYEQYF,TGTGCCAGCTCAAACACCGGGACAGGGGGCTACGAGCAGTACTTC
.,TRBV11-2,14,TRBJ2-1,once,CASSLVSVDNEQFF,TGTGCCAGCAGCTTAGTATCAGTTGACAATGAGCAGTTCTTC
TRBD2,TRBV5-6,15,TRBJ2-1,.,CASSPGTSGSDEQFF,TGTGCCAGCAGCCCGGGGACTAGCGGGAGCGATGAGCAGTTCTTC
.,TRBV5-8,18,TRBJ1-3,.,CASSLVSSQRPSGNTIYF,TGTGCCAGCAGCTTGGTTTCTTCCCAGAGGCCCTCTGGAAACACCATATATTTT
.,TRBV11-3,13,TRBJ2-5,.,CASSLVSSETQYF,TGTGCCAGCAGCTTAGTGAGTTCAGAGACCCAGTACTTC
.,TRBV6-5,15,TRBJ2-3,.,CASSYSIGYADTQYF,TGTGCCAGCAGTTACTCGATCGGGTACGCAGATACGCAGTATTTT
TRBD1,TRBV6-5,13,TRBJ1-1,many,CAVWDSSNTEAFF,TGTGCCGTCTGGGACAGCAGCAACACTGAAGCTTTCTTT
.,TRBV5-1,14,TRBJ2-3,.,CASSLVRPTDTQYF,TGCGCCAGCAGCTTGGTAAGGCCCACAGATACGCAGTATTTT
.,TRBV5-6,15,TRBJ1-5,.,CASSLEGVGNQPQHF,TGTGCCAGCAGCTTAGAGGGGGTTGGAAATCAGCCCCAGCATTTT